This TCR beta chain is from a study of blood T cell repertoires in COVID-19. Trimming cost V 3 bases and J 3 bases; bases outside gene matches: 10. The CDR3 runs 16 residues. From germline, CDR1 is DFQATT and CDR2 SNEGSKA (reference sequence). In the authors' methods: Reference gene primer amplification gave estimated nucleated cell counts. TCRdb keeps only in-frame clones here, not all; method: immunoSEQ multiplex PCR. That table is the source of V, J and clone size, and D and trimming were worked out from the DNA. The sample includes 25,000 to 35,000 clones, 75% to 90% of them seen just once. The chain recombines TRBV20-1 with TRBJ2-7; TRBD2 matches 11 bases. The sequence was collected from a human donor in a cohort sampled during active COVID-19. The sample was peripheral blood. CDR3: CSASGTSGTSFYEQYF. The CDR3, as DNA: TGCAGTGCTAGTGGGACTAGCGGAACTTCATTCTACGAGCAGTACTTC.